The clone carrying this TCR beta chain has a handful of counts. This record comes from a study of tumor-infiltrating lymphocytes in primary liver carcinoma. A constant-region primer primed TCR beta cDNA synthesis from 400 to 600 ng of total RNA. Three rounds of nested multiplex PCR with slightly modified ARM-PCR produced TCR beta libraries. The first two PCR rounds used TRBV1-TRBV30 primers with a Cbeta primer, roughly 10 cycles each. TCRdb re-derived calls from the multiplex PCR reads in MiXCR, one entry per CDR3 protein. The profile shows about 320,000 distinct CDR3 sequences, about 62% of them singletons. The V gene end was trimmed by 0 bases and the J gene end by 7 bases; junction bases not matched to a gene: 5. The CDR3 consists of 16 residues. Germline V CDR1 and CDR2: SGHRS, YFSETQ. Unsorted whole blood supplied the blood RNA, and germline DNA was isolated too.

This sequence was found in a man between 35 and 55 years old with primary liver carcinoma and hepatitis B virus infection. The chain carries TRBV5-1 and TRBJ2-1; TRBD2 aligns across 12 bases. Source material: peripheral blood. The DNA of the CDR3 is TGCGCCAGCAGCTTGGGGGGACTAGCGGGTATGAATGAGCAGTTCTTC. It translates to CASSLGGLAGMNEQFF.